The clone carrying this TCR beta chain has more than one count but fewer than ten. Data came from immunoSEQ multiplex PCR; TCRdb stores just in-frame clones and leaves some out. This table holds over 200,000 clones, around 80% found once. This sample is drawn from a study of control samples from healthy donors and cancer patients. The clonotype originates from a woman aged 55-69 years with lung cancer. Sequences were obtained from PBMCs.

CDR3 DNA sequence: TGTGCCAGCAAGGAGCCTCTGGGACTAGCGGACACAGATACGCAGTATTTT. Translated: CASKEPLGLADTDTQYF. This sequence joins TRBV2 and TRBJ2-3; 11 positions match TRBD2. CDR1 and CDR2 from the germline V gene are SNHLY and FYNNEI. The CDR3 is 17 residues long. Trimming took 7 bases from V and 2 from J; bases not matched to a gene: 11.